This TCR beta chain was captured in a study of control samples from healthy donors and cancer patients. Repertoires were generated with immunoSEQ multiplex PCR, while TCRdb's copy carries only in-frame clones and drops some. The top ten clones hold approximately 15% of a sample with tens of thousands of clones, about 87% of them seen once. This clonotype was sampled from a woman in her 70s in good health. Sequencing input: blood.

DNA of the CDR3: TGTGCCAGCAGTGAATTATCCTCTGGAAACACCATATATTTT. This sequence encodes CASSELSSGNTIYF. The chain recombines TRBV6-1 with TRBJ1-3; no clear D gene. The CDR3 contains 14 residues. Germline loops: CDR1 MNHNS, CDR2 SASEGT. Trimming removed 2 bases from V and 0 bases from J, with 5 bases in between.